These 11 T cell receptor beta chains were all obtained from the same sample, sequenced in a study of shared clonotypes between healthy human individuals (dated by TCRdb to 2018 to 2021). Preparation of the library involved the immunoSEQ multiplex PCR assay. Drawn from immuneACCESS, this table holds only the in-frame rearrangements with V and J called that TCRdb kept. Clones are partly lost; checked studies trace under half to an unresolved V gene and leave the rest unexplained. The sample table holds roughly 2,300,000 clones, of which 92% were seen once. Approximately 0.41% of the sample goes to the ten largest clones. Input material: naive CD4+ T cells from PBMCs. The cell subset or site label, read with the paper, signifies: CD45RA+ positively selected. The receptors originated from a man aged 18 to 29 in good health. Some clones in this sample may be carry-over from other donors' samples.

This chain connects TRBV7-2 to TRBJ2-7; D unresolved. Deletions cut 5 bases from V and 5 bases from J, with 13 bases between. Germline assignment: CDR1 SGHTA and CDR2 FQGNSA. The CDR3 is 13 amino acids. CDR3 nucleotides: TGTGCCAGCAGCCCTGCCAGGTGGGACGAGCAGTACTTC. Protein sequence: CASSPARWDEQYF. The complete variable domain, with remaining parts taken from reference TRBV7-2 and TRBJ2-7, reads GAGVSQSPSNKVTEKGKDVELRCDPISGHTALYWYRQSLGQGLEFLIYFQGNSAPDKSGLPSDRFSAERTGGSVSTLTIQRTQQEDSAVYLCASSPARWDEQYFGPGTRLTVT.

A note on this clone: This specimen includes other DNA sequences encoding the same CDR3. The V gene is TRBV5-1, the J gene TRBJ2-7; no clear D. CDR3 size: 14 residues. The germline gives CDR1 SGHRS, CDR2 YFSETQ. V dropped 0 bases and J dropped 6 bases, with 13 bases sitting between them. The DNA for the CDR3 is TGCGCCAGCAGCTTGGTGGCAGGCTCGCTCGAGCAGTACTTC. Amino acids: CASSLVAGSLEQYF.

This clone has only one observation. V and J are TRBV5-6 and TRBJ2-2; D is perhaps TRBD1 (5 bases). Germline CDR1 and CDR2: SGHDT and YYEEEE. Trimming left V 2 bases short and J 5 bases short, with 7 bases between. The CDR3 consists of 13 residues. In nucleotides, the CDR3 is TGTGCCAGCAGCTTATCAGGGACCGGGGAGCTGTTTTTT. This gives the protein CASSLSGTGELFF.

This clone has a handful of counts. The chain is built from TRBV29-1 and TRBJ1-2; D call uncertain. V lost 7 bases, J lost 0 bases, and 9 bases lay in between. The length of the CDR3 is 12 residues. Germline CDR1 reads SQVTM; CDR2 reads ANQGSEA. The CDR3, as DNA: TGCAGCGCCCTCCTAGCTAACTATGGCTACACCTTC. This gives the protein CSALLANYGYTF. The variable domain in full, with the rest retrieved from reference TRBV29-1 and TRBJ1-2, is SAVISQKPSRDICQRGTSLTIQCQVDSQVTMMFWYRQQPGQSLTLIATANQGSEATYESGFVIDKFPISRPNLTFSTLTVSNMSPEDSSIYLCSALLANYGYTFGSGTRLTVV.

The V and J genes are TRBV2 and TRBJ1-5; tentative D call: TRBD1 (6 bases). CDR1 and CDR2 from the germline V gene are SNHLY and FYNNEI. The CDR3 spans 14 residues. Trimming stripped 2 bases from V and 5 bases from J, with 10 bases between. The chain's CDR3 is CASSELDSDQPQHF. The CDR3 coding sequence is TGTGCCAGCAGTGAATTGGACAGCGATCAGCCCCAGCATTTT.

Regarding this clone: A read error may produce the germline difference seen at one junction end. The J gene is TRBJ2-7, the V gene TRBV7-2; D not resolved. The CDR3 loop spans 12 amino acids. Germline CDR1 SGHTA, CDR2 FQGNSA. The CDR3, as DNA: TGTGCCAGCAGCTCTATGGGTCCCGTCAGCGACTTC. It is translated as CASSSMGPVSDF.

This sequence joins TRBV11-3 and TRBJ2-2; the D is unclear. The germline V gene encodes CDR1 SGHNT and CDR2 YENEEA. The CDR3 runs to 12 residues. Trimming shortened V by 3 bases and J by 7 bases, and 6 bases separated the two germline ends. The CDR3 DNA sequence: TGTGCCAGCAGCTTCTATTACGGGGAGCTGTTTTTT. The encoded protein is CASSFYYGELFF.

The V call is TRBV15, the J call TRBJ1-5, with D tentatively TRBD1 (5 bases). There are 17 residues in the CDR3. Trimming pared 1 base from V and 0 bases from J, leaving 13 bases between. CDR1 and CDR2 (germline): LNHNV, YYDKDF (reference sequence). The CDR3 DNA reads TGTGCCACCAGCAGAGGGGGAGGGGCCCTTAGCAATCAGCCCCAGCATTTT. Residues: CATSRGGGALSNQPQHF.

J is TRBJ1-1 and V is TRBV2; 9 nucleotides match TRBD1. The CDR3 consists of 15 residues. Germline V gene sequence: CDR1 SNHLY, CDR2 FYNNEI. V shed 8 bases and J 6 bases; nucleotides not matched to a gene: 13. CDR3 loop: CASSLSAGQGAEAFF. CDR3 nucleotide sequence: TGTGCCAGCTCCCTAAGTGCGGGACAGGGCGCTGAAGCTTTCTTT.

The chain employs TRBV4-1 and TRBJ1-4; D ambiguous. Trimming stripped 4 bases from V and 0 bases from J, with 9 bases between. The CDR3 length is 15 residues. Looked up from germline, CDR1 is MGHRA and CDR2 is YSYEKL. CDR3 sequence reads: CASSPLPTTNEKLFF. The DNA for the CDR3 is TGCGCCAGCAGCCCCTTACCCACAACTAATGAAAAACTGTTTTTT.

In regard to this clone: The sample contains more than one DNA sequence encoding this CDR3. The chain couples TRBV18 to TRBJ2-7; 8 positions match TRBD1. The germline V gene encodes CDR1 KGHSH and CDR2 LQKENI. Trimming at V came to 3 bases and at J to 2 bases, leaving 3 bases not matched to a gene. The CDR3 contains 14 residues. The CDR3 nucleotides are TGTGCCAGCTCACCCGGACAGGGACCCTACGAGCAGTACTTC. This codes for CASSPGQGPYEQYF. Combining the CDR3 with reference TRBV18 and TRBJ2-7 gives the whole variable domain NAGVMQNPRHLVRRRGQEARLRCSPMKGHSHVYWYRQLPEEGLKFMVYLQKENIIDESGMPKERFSAEFPKEGPSILRIQQVVRGDSAAYFCASSPGQGPYEQYFGPGTRLTVT.